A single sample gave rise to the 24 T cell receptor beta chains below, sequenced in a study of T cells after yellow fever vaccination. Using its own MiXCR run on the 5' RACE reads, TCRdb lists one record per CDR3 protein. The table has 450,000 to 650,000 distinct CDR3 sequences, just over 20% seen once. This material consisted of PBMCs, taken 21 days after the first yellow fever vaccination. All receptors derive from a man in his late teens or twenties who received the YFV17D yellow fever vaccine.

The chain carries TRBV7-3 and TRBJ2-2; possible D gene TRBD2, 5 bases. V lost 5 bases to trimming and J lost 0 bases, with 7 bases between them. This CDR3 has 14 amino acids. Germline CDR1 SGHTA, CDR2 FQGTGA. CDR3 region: CASSEDSNTGELFF. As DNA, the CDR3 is TGTGCCAGCAGCGAGGACTCGAACACCGGGGAGCTGTTTTTT.

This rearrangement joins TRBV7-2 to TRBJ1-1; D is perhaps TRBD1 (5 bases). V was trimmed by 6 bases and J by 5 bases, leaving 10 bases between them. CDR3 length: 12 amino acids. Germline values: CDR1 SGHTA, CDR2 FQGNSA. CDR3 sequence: CASRRDGTEAFF. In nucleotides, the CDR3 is TGTGCCAGCAGACGGGACGGGACTGAAGCTTTCTTT.

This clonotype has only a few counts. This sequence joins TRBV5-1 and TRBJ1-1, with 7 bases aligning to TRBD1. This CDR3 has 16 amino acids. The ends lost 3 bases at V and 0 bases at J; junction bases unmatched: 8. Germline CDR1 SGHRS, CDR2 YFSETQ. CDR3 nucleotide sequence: TGCGCCAGCAGCTGGGTGACAGGGCCCTTGAACACTGAAGCTTTCTTT. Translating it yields CASSWVTGPLNTEAFF.

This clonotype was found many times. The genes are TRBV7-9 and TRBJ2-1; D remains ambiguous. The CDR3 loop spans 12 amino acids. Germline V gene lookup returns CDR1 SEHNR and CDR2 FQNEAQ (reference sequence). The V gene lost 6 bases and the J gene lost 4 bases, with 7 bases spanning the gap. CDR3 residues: CASSSKYNEQFF. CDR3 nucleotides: TGTGCCAGCAGTTCAAAATACAATGAGCAGTTCTTC.

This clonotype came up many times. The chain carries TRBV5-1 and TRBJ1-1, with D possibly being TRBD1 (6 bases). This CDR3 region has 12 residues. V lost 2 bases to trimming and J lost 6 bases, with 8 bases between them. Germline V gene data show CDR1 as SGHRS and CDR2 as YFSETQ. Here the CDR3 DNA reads TGCGCCAGCAGCTTCCAGGGGTCTGAAGCTTTCTTT. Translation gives CASSFQGSEAFF.

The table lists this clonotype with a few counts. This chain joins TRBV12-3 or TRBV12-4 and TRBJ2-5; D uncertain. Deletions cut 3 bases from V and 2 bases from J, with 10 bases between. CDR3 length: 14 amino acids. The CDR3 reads CASSFRIGQETQYF. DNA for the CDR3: TGTGCCAGCAGTTTTCGAATAGGACAAGAGACCCAGTACTTC.

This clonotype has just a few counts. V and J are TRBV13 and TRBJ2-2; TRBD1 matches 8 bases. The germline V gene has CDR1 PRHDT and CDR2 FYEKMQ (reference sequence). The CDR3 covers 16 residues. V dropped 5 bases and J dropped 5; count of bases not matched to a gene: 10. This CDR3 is CASSPQSRGRTGELFF. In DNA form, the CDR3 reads TGTGCCAGCAGCCCCCAATCCAGGGGGCGGACCGGGGAGCTGTTTTTT. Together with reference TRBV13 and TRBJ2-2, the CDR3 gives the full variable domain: AAGVIQSPRHLIKEKRETATLKCYPIPRHDTVYWYQQGPGQDPQFLISFYEKMQSDKGSIPDRFSAQQFSDYHSELNMSSLELGDSALYFCASSPQSRGRTGELFFGEGSRLTVL.

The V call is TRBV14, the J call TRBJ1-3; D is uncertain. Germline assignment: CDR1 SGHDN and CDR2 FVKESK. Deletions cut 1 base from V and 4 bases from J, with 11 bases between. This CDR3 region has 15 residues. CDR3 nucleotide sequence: TGTGCCAGCAGCCAAGCACAGCTCTCCGGAAACACCATATATTTT. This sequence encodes CASSQAQLSGNTIYF.

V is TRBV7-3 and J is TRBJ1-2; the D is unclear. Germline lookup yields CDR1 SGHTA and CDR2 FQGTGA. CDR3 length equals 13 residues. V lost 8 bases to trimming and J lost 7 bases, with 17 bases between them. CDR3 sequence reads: CASELSAGGGYTF. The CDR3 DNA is TGTGCCAGCGAGCTGTCCGCCGGAGGTGGCTACACCTTC.

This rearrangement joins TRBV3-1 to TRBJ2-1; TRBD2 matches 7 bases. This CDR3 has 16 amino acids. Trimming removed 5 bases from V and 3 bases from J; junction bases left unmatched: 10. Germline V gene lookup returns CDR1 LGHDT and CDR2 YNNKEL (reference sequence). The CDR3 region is CASSFKSGERYNEQFF. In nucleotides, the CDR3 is TGTGCCAGCAGCTTCAAGAGCGGGGAGCGCTACAATGAGCAGTTCTTC.

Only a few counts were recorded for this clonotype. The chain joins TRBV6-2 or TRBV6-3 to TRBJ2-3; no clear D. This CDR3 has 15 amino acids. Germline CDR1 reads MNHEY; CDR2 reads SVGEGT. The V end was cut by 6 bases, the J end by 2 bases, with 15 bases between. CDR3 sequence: CASRPPTKPTDTQYF. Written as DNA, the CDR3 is TGTGCCAGCAGACCGCCGACCAAGCCCACAGATACGCAGTATTTT.

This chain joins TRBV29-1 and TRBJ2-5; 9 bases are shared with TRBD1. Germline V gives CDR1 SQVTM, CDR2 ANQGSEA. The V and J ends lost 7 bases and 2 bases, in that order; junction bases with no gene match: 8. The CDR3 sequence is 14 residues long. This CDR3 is CSAHGTGSQETQYF. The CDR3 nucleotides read TGCAGCGCCCACGGGACAGGGTCTCAAGAGACCCAGTACTTC.

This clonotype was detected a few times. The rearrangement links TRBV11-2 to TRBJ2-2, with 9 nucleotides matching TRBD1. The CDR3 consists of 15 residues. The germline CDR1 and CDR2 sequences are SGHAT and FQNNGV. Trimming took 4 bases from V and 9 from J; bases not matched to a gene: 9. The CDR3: CASSSNRGRARELFF. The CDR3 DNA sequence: TGTGCCAGCAGCTCAAACAGGGGGCGGGCAAGGGAGCTGTTTTTT.

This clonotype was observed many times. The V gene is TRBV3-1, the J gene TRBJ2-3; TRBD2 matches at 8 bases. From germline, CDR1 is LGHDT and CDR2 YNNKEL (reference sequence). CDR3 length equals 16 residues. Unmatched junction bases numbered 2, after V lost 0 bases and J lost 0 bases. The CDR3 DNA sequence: TGTGCCAGCAGCCAAGAGGCTAGCGGGAGCACAGATACGCAGTATTTT. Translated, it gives CASSQEASGSTDTQYF.

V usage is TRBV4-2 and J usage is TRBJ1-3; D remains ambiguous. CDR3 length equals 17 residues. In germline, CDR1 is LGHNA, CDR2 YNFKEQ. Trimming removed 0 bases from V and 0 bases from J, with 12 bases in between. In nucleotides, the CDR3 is TGTGCCAGCAGCCAAGATCCCCGGGCCCGCTCTGGAAACACCATATATTTT. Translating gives CASSQDPRARSGNTIYF.

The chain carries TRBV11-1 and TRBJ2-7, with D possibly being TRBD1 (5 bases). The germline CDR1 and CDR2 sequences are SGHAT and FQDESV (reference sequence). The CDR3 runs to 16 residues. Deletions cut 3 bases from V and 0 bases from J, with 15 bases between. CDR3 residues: CASSFLGASDSYEQYV. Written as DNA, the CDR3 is TGTGCCAGCAGCTTTTTAGGGGCGTCGGACTCCTACGAGCAGTACGTC.

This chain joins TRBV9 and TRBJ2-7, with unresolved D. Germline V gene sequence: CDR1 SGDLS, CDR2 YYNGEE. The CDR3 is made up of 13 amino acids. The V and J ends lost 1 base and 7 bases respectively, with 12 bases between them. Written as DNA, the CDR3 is TGTGCCAGCAGCGTAATGTCAGGTGGAGAGCAGTACTTC. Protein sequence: CASSVMSGGEQYF.

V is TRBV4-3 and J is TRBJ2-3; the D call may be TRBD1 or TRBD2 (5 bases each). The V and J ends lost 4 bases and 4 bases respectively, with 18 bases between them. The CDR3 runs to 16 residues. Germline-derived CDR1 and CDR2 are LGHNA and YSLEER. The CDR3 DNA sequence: TGCGCCAGCAGCCGAGAGGGGCAGGGTGGAGCAGATACGCAGTATTTT. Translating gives CASSREGQGGADTQYF.

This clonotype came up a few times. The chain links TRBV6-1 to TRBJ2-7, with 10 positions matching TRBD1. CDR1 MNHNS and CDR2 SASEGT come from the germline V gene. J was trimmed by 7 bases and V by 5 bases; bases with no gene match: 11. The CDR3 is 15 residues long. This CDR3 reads CASSSLGQGTGEQYV. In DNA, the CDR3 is TGTGCCAGCAGTAGTTTGGGACAGGGGACGGGGGAGCAGTACGTC.

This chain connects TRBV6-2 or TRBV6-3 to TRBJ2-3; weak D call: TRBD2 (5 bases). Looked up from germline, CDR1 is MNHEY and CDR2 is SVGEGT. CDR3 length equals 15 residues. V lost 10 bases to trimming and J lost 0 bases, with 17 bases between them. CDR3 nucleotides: TGTGCCACCTACCCCCCGGGGAGCAGCACAGATACGCAGTATTTT. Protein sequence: CATYPPGSSTDTQYF.

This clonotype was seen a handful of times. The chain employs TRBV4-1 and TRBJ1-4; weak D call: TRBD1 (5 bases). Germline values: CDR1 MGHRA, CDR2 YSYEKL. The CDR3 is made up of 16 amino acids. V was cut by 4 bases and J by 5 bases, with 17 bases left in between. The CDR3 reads CASSPAGTGLNEKLFF. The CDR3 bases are TGCGCCAGCAGCCCAGCCGGAACAGGCCTAAATGAAAAACTGTTTTTT.

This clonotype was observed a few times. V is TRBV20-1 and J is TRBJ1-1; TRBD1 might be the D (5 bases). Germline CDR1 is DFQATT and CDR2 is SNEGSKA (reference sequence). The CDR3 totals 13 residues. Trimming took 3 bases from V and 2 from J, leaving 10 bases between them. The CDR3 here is CSASGWTNTEAFF. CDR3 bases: TGCAGTGCTAGTGGTTGGACAAACACTGAAGCTTTCTTT.

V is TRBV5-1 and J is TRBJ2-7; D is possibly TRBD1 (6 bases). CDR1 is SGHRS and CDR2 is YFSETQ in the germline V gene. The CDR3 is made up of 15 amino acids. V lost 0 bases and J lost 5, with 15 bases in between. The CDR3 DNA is TGCGCCAGCAGCTTGGGGACAGTGGAAGTCCACGAGCAGTACGTC. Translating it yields CASSLGTVEVHEQYV.

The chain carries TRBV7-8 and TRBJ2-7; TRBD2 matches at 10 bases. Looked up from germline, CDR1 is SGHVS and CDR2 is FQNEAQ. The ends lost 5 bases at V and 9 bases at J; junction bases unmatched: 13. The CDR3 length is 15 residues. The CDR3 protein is CASSPGPSGGAGQYF. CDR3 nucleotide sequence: TGTGCCAGCAGCCCGGGGCCCAGCGGGGGGGCGGGGCAGTACTTC.